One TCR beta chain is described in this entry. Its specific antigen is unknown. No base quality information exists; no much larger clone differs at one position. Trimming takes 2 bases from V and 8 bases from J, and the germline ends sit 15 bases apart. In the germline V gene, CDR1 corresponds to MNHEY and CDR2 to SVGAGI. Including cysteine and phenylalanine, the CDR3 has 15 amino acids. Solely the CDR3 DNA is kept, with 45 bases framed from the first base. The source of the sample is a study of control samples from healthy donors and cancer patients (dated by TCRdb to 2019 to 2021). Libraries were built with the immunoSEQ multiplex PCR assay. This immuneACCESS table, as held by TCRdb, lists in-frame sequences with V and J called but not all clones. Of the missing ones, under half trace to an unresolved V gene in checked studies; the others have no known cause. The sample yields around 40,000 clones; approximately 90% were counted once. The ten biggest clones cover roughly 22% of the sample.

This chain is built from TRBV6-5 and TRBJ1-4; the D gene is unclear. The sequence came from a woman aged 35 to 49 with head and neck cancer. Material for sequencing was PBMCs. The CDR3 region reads CASSYEGGGREKLFF. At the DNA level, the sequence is TGTGCCAGCAGTTACGAGGGAGGAGGTAGAGAAAAACTGTTTTTT.